This TCR beta chain emerged from a study of blood T cell repertoires in COVID-19. About the research overall: Samples came from the United States, Italy and Spain, spanning acute and convalescent COVID-19. T cells, B-cell-depleted T cells, or PBMCs provided the cDNA or gDNA that served as material.

As regards this clone: One end of the junction is discordant with germline, which a read error may explain.

Original data processing: The assay estimated nucleated cells by amplifying reference gene primers. Profiling relied on immunoSEQ multiplex PCR, and the TCRdb table lists in-frame clones only, not all of them. From that table come the V and J calls and clone size; the DNA was used to work out D and trimming. Of 75,000 to 80,000 clones in the sample, approximately 85% were seen once. The germline V gene has CDR1 SGHAT and CDR2 FQNNGV. This CDR3 contains 16 residues. The sample was peripheral blood. This chain connects TRBV11-2 to TRBJ2-7; 7 nucleotides match TRBD1. The sequence derives from a human donor in a cohort sampled during active COVID-19. Here the CDR3 reads CASSLEQGFPTYEQYF. The CDR3 coding sequence is TGTGCCAGCAGCCTAGAACAGGGGTTTCCAACCTACGAGCAGTACTTC. Full variable domain (outside the CDR3, taken from reference TRBV11-2 and TRBJ2-7): EAGVAQSPRYKIIEKRQSVAFWCNPISGHATLYWYQQILGQGPKLLIQFQNNGVVDDSQLPKDRFSAERLKGVDSTLKIQPAKLEDSAVYLCASSLEQGFPTYEQYFGPGTRLTVT.